This T cell receptor (beta chain) was sequenced during a study of blood T cell dynamics during melanoma immunotherapy. Across the whole study: Standard first-line treatment here was pembrolizumab or nivolumab plus ipilimumab in metastatic melanoma. General study points: Unlike progressors, later disease-control patients had W3 repertoires gaining clonality or diversity.

Stated time point: pre-treatment baseline. Trimming removed 2 bases from V and 0 bases from J, with 8 bases in between. The CDR3 length is 15 residues. Germline CDR1 GTSNPN, CDR2 SVGIG (reference sequence). On this clone itself: Antigen unknown.

Some clones are missing from TCRdb's copy, which holds only in-frame ones; the method was immunoSEQ multiplex PCR. Among fewer than 25,000 clones listed, roughly 89% were seen once. Sequenced here: blood, sampled from a patient treated with checkpoint blockade. This receptor was identified in a human donor with melanoma. This chain uses TRBV30 with TRBJ1-6; D not resolved. CDR3 in DNA: TGTGCCTGGAGTCTGCCGAGCTCCTATAATTCACCCCTCCACTTT. It is translated as CAWSLPSSYNSPLHF.